Detailed here is one T cell receptor beta chain. Its antigen is unidentified. This entry belongs to a study of T cell responses to AZD1222 COVID-19 vaccine. Whole-study findings and limits: Donors were chiefly white British, with a greater number of females, and clonal diversity was perhaps underestimated.

The table came from immunoSEQ multiplex PCR; TCRdb's copy has only in-frame clones and leaves some out. This table has about 130,000 clones, 85% to 90% appearing once. Germline V CDR1 and CDR2: SGHDT, YYEEEE. The CDR3 length is 19 residues. V was cut by 4 bases and J by 8 bases, with 31 bases left in between. This chain connects TRBV5-6 to TRBJ2-1; D may be TRBD1 or TRBD2 (5 bases each). This TCR came from an adult in good health. The sample in question was peripheral blood, obtained on day 0 of AZD1222 vaccination. The CDR3 DNA reads as TGTGCCAGCAGCCCTTACTTAAGGGACCTTCCCCCCGGAATCTATGAGCAGTTCTTC. Encoded protein: CASSPYLRDLPPGIYEQFF.